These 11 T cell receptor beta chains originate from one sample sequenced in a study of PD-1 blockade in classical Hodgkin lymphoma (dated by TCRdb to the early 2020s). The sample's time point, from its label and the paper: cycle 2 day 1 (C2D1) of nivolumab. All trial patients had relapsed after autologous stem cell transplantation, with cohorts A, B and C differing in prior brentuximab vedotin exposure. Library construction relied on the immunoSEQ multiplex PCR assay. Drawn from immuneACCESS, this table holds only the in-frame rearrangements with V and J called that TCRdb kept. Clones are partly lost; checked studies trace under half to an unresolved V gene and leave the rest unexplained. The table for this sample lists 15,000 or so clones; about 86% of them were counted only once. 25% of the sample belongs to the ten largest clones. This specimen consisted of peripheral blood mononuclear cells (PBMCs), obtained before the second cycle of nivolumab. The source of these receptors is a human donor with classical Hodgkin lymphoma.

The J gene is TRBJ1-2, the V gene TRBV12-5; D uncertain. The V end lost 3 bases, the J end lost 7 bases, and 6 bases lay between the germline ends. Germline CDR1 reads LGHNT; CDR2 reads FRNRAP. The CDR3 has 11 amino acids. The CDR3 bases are TGTGCTAGTGGTTTACTAGTTGGCTACACCTTC. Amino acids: CASGLLVGYTF.

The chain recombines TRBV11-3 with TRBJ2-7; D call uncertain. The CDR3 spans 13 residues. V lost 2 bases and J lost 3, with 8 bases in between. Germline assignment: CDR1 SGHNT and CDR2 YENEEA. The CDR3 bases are TGTGCCAGCAGCTTAAGGACGGACTACGAGCAGTACTTC. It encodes CASSLRTDYEQYF.

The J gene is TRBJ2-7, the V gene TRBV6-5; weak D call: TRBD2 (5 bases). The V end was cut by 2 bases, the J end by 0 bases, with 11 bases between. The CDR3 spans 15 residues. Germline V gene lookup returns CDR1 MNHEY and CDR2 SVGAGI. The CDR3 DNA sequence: TGTGCCAGCAGTTACGACTCACGGGGCTCCTACGAGCAGTACTTC. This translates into CASSYDSRGSYEQYF.

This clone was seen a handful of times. The CDR3: CASSPPTGENGYTF. CDR3 sequence (DNA): TGTGCCAGCAGCCCCCCGACAGGGGAGAATGGCTACACCTTC. The chain couples TRBV7-9 to TRBJ1-2; 8 bases line up with TRBD1. CDR1 is SEHNR and CDR2 is FQNEAQ in the germline V gene (reference sequence). The CDR3 has 14 residues. The ends lost 5 bases at V and 6 bases at J; junction bases unmatched: 8.

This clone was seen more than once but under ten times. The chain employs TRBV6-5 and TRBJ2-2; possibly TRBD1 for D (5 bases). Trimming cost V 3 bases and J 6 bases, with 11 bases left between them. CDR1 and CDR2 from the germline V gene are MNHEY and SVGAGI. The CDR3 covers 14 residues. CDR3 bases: TGTGCCAGCAGTTATGGGGCTAAACCCGGGGAGCTGTTTTTT. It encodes CASSYGAKPGELFF.

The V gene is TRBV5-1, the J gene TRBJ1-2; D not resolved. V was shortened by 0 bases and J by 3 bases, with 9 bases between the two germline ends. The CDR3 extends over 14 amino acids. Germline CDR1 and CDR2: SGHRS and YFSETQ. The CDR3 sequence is CASSLAGADYGYTF. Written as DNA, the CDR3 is TGCGCCAGCAGCTTGGCCGGAGCAGACTATGGCTACACCTTC.

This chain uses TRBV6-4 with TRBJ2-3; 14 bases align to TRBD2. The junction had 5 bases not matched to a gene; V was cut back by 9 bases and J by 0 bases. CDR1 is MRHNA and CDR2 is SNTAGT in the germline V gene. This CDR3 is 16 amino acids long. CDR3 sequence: CARGGLAGASTDTQYF. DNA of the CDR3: TGTGCCAGAGGGGGACTAGCGGGGGCCAGCACAGATACGCAGTATTTT.

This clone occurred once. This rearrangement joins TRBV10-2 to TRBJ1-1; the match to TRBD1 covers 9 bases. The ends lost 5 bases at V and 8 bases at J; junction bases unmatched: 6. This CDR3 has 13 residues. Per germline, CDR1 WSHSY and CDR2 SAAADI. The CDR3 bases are TGCGCCAGCAGTTTGACCGGGACAGGGGAAGCTTTCTTT. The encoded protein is CASSLTGTGEAFF.

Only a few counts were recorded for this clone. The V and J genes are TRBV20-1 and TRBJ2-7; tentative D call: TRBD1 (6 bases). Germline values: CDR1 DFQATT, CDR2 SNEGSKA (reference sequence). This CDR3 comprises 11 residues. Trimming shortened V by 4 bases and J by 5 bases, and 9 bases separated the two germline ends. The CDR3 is CSATAGDEQYF. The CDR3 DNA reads TGCAGTGCTACAGCAGGGGACGAGCAGTACTTC.

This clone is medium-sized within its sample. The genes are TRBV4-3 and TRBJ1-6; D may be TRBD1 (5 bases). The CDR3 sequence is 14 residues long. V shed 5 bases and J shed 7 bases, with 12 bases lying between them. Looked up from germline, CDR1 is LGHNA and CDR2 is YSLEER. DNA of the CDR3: TGCGCCAGCAGCTCCCGGGACGGAAATTCACCCCTCCACTTT. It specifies CASSSRDGNSPLHF.

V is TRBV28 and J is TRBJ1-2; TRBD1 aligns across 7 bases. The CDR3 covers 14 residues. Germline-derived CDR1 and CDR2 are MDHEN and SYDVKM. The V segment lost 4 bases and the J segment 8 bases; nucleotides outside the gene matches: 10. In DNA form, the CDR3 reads TGTGCCAGCAGTTCCCCTCAGGGGGAGGTCGGCTACACCTTC. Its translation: CASSSPQGEVGYTF.